Below are 4 T cell receptor beta chains sequenced from a single sample in a study of T cells after yellow fever vaccination. TCRdb fed the 5' RACE reads into MiXCR, producing one record per CDR3 protein. The data hold some 350,000 distinct CDR3 sequences, with approximately 4% observed a single time. The sample consisted of PBMCs, taken 5 days after the yellow fever booster vaccination. Source of these receptors: a man younger than 30 who received the YFV17D yellow fever vaccine.

There are a few counts of this clonotype. The chain joins TRBV7-9 to TRBJ1-6, with 8 bases matching TRBD1. The germline V gene has CDR1 SEHNR and CDR2 FQNEAQ (reference sequence). The CDR3 consists of 16 residues. The V gene end was trimmed by 4 bases and the J gene end by 10 bases; junction bases not matched to a gene: 12. CDR3 nucleotide sequence: TGTGCCAGCAGCTCCACCTGGACAGGGAAAATCTCACCCCTCCACTTT. Protein: CASSSTWTGKISPLHF.

This clonotype was picked up a small number of times. The CDR3 DNA reads as TGTGCCATCAGATCTAGCGGGGGCCAAGAGACCCAGTACTTC. Its protein product is CAIRSSGGQETQYF. The chain employs TRBV10-3 and TRBJ2-5; 10 positions agree with TRBD2. Unmatched junction bases numbered 2, after V lost 6 bases and J lost 1 base. The CDR3 loop spans 14 amino acids. Germline V gene sequence: CDR1 ENHRY, CDR2 SYGVKD.

In its sample, this clonotype was seen a few times. The chain recombines TRBV12-3 or TRBV12-4 with TRBJ1-2; possible D gene TRBD1, 6 bases. The CDR3 consists of 13 residues. V was trimmed by 2 bases and J by 3 bases, leaving 7 bases between them. CDR3: CASSLWTDYGYTF. CDR3 bases: TGTGCCAGCAGTTTATGGACAGACTATGGCTACACCTTC.

The J gene is TRBJ2-2, the V gene TRBV4-3; 10 bases match TRBD2. V lost 5 bases and J lost 1; bases outside the gene matches: 4. CDR3 length: 16 residues. Germline CDR1 and CDR2: LGHNA and YSLEER. CDR3 DNA: TGCGCCAGCAGCTACATAGCGGGGGGGAACACCGGGGAGCTGTTTTTT. It is translated as CASSYIAGGNTGELFF.